This passage covers 8 T cell receptor beta chains from one sample sequenced in a study of blood T cell repertoires in COVID-19. Some clones are missing from TCRdb's copy, which holds only in-frame ones; the method was immunoSEQ multiplex PCR. This table has about 140,000 clones, approximately 85% appearing once. The sample comprised peripheral blood. The receptors were sampled from a middle-aged man with acute or convalescent COVID-19.

The genes are TRBV2 and TRBJ1-2; 7 bases match TRBD1. The V gene's germline CDR1 is SNHLY and CDR2 FYNNEI. Germline trimming cut 6 bases from V and 4 bases from J; bases unmatched to any gene: 5. The CDR3 runs to 13 residues. In nucleotides, the CDR3 is TGTGCCAGCAGGGAACGGGACAGCTATGGCTACACCTTC. This translates into CASRERDSYGYTF.

The CDR3 nucleotides read TGCGCCAGCAGTTACGACAGGGCCGAGCAGTACTTC. Its protein product is CASSYDRAEQYF. The rearrangement joins TRBV5-1 to TRBJ2-7, with 7 positions matching TRBD1. Germline CDR1 SGHRS, CDR2 YFSETQ. The CDR3 contains 12 residues. The V segment lost 5 bases and the J segment 6 bases; nucleotides outside the gene matches: 5.

The chain links TRBV10-1 to TRBJ2-2, with 8 bases aligning to TRBD1. The CDR3 is made up of 17 amino acids. The J segment lost 7 bases and the V segment lost 2 bases, leaving 12 bases of the junction unmatched. Germline CDR1 WNHNN, CDR2 SYGVQD (reference sequence). In nucleotides, the CDR3 is TGCGCCAGCAGTGAGGGGAGAGGACAGGGAGAATACGGGGAGCTGTTTTTT. Protein: CASSEGRGQGEYGELFF.

This clone came up a few times. The rearrangement links TRBV28 to TRBJ1-5; D gene uncertain. This CDR3 comprises 14 residues. The V end was cut by 2 bases, the J end by 3 bases, with 8 bases between. The germline CDR1 and CDR2 sequences are MDHEN and SYDVKM. CDR3 coding DNA: TGTGCCAGCAGTTTAGGAGGGAACAATCAGCCCCAGCATTTT. Translating it yields CASSLGGNNQPQHF. The variable domain in full, with the rest retrieved from reference TRBV28 and TRBJ1-5, is DVKVTQSSRYLVKRTGEKVFLECVQDMDHENMFWYRQDPGLGLRLIYFSYDVKMKEKGDIPEGYSVSREKKERFSLILESASTNQTSMYLCASSLGGNNQPQHFGDGTRLSIL.

The chain carries TRBV28 and TRBJ1-2; 10 nucleotides line up with TRBD1. The V gene end was trimmed by 7 bases and the J gene end by 3 bases; junction bases not matched to a gene: 2. CDR3 length equals 13 residues. The germline V gene encodes CDR1 MDHEN and CDR2 SYDVKM. The CDR3 nucleotides are TGTGCCAGCACAGGGACAGGGGACTATGGCTACACCTTC. Translating gives CASTGTGDYGYTF.

The rearrangement links TRBV10-2 to TRBJ2-1, with a possible D match to TRBD2 (7 bases). V was trimmed by 8 bases and J by 5 bases, leaving 22 bases between them. Germline CDR1 is WSHSY and CDR2 is SAAADI. The CDR3 has 16 residues. This chain's CDR3 is CASAPRGGWRNNEQFF. The CDR3 DNA follows: TGCGCCAGCGCCCCGAGGGGGGGTTGGAGGAACAATGAGCAGTTCTTC.

V usage is TRBV18 and J usage is TRBJ1-2; the match to TRBD1 covers 10 bases. Germline assignment: CDR1 KGHSH and CDR2 LQKENI. V was pared by 3 bases and J by 6 bases, with 10 bases of the junction left unmatched. The CDR3 is 16 amino acids. The chain's CDR3 is CASSPISTGTGDGYTF. The CDR3 DNA follows: TGTGCCAGCTCACCCATTTCCACCGGGACAGGGGATGGCTACACCTTC.

The V call is TRBV12-3 or TRBV12-4, the J call TRBJ1-2, with D unresolved. The CDR3 has 11 residues. V lost 5 bases and J lost 4, with 5 bases in between. This CDR3 is CASSRGYGYTF. Here the CDR3 DNA reads TGTGCCAGCAGTCGGGGCTATGGCTACACCTTC.